This T cell receptor beta chain was recorded in a study of T cells in tuberculosis. Study information: In South Africa, adults with active tuberculosis were compared with IGRA-negative and latently infected IGRA-positive adolescents. Study observations and caveats: GMM-specific TCRs were nearer to active tuberculosis alpha repertoires, suggesting expansion.

Remarks on this clone: Its matching antigen is unknown.

The V end lost 5 bases, the J end lost 3 bases, and 16 bases lay between the germline ends. The CDR3 has 15 amino acids. Looked up from germline, CDR1 is SGHTA and CDR2 is FQGNSA. Adolescents were screened for latent TB by skin test and IGRA. Measured with immunoSEQ multiplex PCR; TCRdb has only the in-frame clones, and not every one. The sample shows roughly 45,000 clones, approximately 94% of them seen only once. Specimen: PBMCs. The TCR was taken from a donor aged 10-35 years with latent tuberculosis or without tuberculosis infection. Some clones in this sample may be carry-over from other donors' samples. This sequence joins TRBV7-2 and TRBJ1-2; no clear D gene. The DNA of the CDR3 is TGTGCCAGCAGCCCACGCTTGATTGCAGACTATGGCTACACCTTC. Amino acids: CASSPRLIADYGYTF.